The 10 T cell receptor beta chains given below trace back to one sample, sequenced in a study of T cells in Graves' hyperthyroidism and ophthalmopathy. Amplified TCR beta CDR3 regions derived from RNA transcripts. An initial round of RT-PCR targeting the TCR CDR3 relied on the HTBI primer set. TCRdb independently ran MiXCR on the multiplex PCR reads; one entry per CDR3 protein. Found here are under 750,000 distinct CDR3 sequences, over 15% of them singletons; the top ten hold 16%. The sequenced sample consisted of blood. These receptors all stem from a woman in her forties or fifties with Graves' hyperthyroidism that later progressed to Graves' ophthalmopathy.

The J gene is TRBJ1-2, the V gene TRBV10-2; 10 bases fit TRBD1. After removal of 5 bases from V and 10 bases from J, the junction contained 4 bases not matched to a gene. The CDR3 extends over 12 amino acids. The germline V gene has CDR1 WSHSY and CDR2 SAAADI. The CDR3 DNA follows: TGCGCCAGCAGTTCGGGGACAGGGGCCTACACCTTC. Protein: CASSSGTGAYTF.

This sequence joins TRBV10-3 and TRBJ2-3; 13 nucleotides agree with TRBD2. Germline V lookup: CDR1 ENHRY, CDR2 SYGVKD. This CDR3 contains 16 residues. Trimming removed 2 bases from V and 1 base from J; junction bases left unmatched: 0. As DNA, the CDR3 is TGTGCCATCAGTGAGGGACTAGCGGGGGGCACAGATACGCAGTATTTT. Its translation is CAISEGLAGGTDTQYF.

The gene calls are TRBV7-2 and TRBJ2-2; 7 nucleotides match TRBD2. The germline V gene encodes CDR1 SGHTA and CDR2 FQGNSA. The CDR3 is 15 amino acids. Unmatched junction bases numbered 10, after V lost 5 bases and J lost 7 bases. In DNA form, the CDR3 reads TGTGCCAGCAGCCTCAGCCTAGCGGTTCTCGGGGAGCTGTTTTTT. It is translated as CASSLSLAVLGELFF.

In its sample, this clonotype was seen many times. The gene calls are TRBV3-1 and TRBJ1-2, with D tentatively TRBD1 (5 bases). The CDR3 covers 15 residues. Germline CDR1 LGHDT, CDR2 YNNKEL (reference sequence). The V end lost 2 bases, the J end lost 8 bases, and 18 bases lay between the germline ends. The CDR3 DNA is TGTGCCAGCAGCCAAAGGAGGGGCAGGACTGACGGCTACACCTTC. Translating gives CASSQRRGRTDGYTF.

This clonotype was seen a handful of times. J is TRBJ2-5 and V is TRBV2; 8 bases map to TRBD1. Germline-derived CDR1 and CDR2 are SNHLY and FYNNEI. The CDR3 spans 15 residues. Trimming took 3 bases from V and 5 from J; bases not matched to a gene: 8. The CDR3 region is CASSDGTGRFETQYF. CDR3 coding DNA: TGTGCCAGCAGTGACGGGACAGGACGGTTTGAGACCCAGTACTTC. Based on the CDR3 plus reference TRBV2 and TRBJ2-5, the full variable domain is EPEVTQTPSHQVTQMGQEVILRCVPISNHLYFYWYRQILGQKVEFLVSFYNNEISEKSEIFDDQFSVERPDGSNFTLKIRSTKLEDSAMYFCASSDGTGRFETQYFGPGTRLLVL.

This clonotype has a count of ten or more. This chain joins TRBV3-1 and TRBJ1-1; the match to TRBD1 covers 9 bases. Germline-derived CDR1 and CDR2 are LGHDT and YNNKEL (reference sequence). This CDR3 region has 15 residues. With V trimmed by 4 bases and J by 3 bases, 6 bases remained unmatched. The CDR3 protein is CASSRDRGGDTEAFF. In DNA form, the CDR3 reads TGTGCCAGCAGCCGTGACAGGGGGGGAGACACTGAAGCTTTCTTT. Filled out from reference TRBV3-1 and TRBJ1-1, the complete variable domain reads DTAVSQTPKYLVTQMGNDKSIKCEQNLGHDTMYWYKQDSKKFLKIMFSYNNKELIINETVPNRFSPKSPDKAHLNLHINSLELGDSAVYFCASSRDRGGDTEAFFGQGTRLTVV.

The genes are TRBV19 and TRBJ1-1; D not resolved. V was cut by 3 bases and J by 4 bases, with 12 bases left in between. CDR1 is LNHDA, CDR2 SQIVND, per germline (reference sequence). This CDR3 spans 14 amino acids. The DNA for the CDR3 is TGTGCCAGTAGTATGACGAGGAACGGCACTGAAGCTTTCTTT. It is translated as CASSMTRNGTEAFF.

This clonotype was seen a few times. The rearrangement uses TRBV7-3 and TRBJ1-2; no clear D gene. V lost 5 bases, J lost 4 bases, and 23 bases lay in between. The CDR3 extends over 17 amino acids. In germline, CDR1 is SGHTA, CDR2 FQGTGA. The CDR3 coding sequence is TGTGCCAGCAGCCAGGCTAGGGCAGGCCGTCTACTCTATGGCTACACCTTC. Translating gives CASSQARAGRLLYGYTF.

This clonotype was observed many times. The chain links TRBV5-1 to TRBJ2-5; D may be TRBD1 or TRBD2 (5 bases each). V lost 0 bases to trimming and J lost 5 bases, with 8 bases between them. The CDR3 has 13 amino acids. Germline assignment: CDR1 SGHRS and CDR2 YFSETQ. The CDR3 region has the DNA TGCGCCAGCAGCTTGGACTGGGGGGAGACCCAGTACTTC. This codes for CASSLDWGETQYF.

The V gene is TRBV19, the J gene TRBJ2-1, with D possibly matching TRBD1 (6 bases). Germline-derived CDR1 and CDR2 are LNHDA and SQIVND (reference sequence). The CDR3 extends over 15 amino acids. V gave up 2 bases and J gave up 0 bases, with 8 bases separating them. The CDR3, as DNA: TGTGCCAGTAGTATAACGGACAGCTCCTACAATGAGCAGTTCTTC. It specifies CASSITDSSYNEQFF. Variable domain in full (rest from reference TRBV19 and TRBJ2-1): DGGITQSPKYLFRKEGQNVTLSCEQNLNHDAMYWYRQDPGQGLRLIYYSQIVNDFQKGDIAEGYSVSREKKESFPLTVTSAQKNPTAFYLCASSITDSSYNEQFFGPGTRLTVL.